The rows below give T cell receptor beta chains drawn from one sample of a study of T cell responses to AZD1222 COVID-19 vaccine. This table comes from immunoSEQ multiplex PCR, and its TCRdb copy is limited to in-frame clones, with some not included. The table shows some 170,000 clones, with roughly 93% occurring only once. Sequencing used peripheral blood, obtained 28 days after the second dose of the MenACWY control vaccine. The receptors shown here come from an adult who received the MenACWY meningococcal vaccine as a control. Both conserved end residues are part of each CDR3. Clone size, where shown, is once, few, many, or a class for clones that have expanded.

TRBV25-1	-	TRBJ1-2	CASSEANVGPGYGYTF
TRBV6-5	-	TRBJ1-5	CASSYSGDNNQPQHF
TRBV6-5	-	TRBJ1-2	CASSYRGPGYGYTF
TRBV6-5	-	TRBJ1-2	CASRGDADYGYTF
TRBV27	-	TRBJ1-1	CASSSRQGLITEAFF
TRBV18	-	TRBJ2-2	CASSPPNRLLNTGELFF
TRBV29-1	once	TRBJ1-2	CSVVRGQGYTF
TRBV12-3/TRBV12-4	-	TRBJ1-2	CASSLSSYGYTF
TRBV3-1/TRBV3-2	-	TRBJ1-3	CASSWDGSGNTIYF
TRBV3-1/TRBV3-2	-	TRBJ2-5	CASSPTRGSGTRNYRGETQYF
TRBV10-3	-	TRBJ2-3	CAIRGRISTDTQYF
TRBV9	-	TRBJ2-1	CASSPSFNEQFF
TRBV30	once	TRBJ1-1	CAWSSQGATEAFF
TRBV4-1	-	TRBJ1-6	CASSQDRTSPSPLHF
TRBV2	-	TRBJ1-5	CASSEMVGRNQPQHF
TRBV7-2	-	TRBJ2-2	CASSFFADINTGELFF